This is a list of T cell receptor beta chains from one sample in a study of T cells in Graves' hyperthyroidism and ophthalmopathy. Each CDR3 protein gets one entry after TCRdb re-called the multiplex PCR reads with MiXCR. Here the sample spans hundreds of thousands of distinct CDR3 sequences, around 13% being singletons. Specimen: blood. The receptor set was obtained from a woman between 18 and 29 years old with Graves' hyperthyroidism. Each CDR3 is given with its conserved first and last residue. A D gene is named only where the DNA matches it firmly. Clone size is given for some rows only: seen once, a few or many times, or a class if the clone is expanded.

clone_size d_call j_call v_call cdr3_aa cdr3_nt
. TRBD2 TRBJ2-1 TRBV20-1 CSARVRSGRGYNEQFF TGCAGTGCTAGAGTCCGTAGCGGGAGGGGCTACAATGAGCAGTTCTTC
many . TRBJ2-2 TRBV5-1 CASSLTGENTGELFF TGCGCCAGCAGCTTAACCGGGGAGAACACCGGGGAGCTGTTTTTT
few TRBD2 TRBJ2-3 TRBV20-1 CSARRLAGSTDTQYF TGCAGTGCTAGAAGACTAGCGGGTAGCACAGATACGCAGTATTTT
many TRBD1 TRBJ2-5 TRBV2 CASSSGTVPQETQYF TGTGCCAGCAGTTCCGGGACAGTACCCCAAGAGACCCAGTACTTC
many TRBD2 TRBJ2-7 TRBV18 CASSPPAGTSTYEQYF TGTGCCAGCTCACCCCCGGCCGGGACTAGCACCTACGAGCAGTACTTC
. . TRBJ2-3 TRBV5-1 CASSSRTNTDTQYF TGCGCCAGCAGCTCCCGGACAAACACAGATACGCAGTATTTT
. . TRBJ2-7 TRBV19 CASSTPGLRTYEQYF TGTGCCAGTAGTACACCGGGACTCAGAACATACGAGCAGTACTTC
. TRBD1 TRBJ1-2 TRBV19 CASKRDRGTYGYTF TGTGCCAGTAAAAGGGACAGGGGAACCTATGGCTACACCTTC
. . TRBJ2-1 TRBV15 CATSEARGPYNEQFF TGTGCCACCAGCGAAGCCCGGGGCCCCTACAATGAGCAGTTCTTC
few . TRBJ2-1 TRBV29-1 CSVEDPNGDPGYNEQFF TGCAGCGTTGAAGATCCTAATGGGGACCCTGGCTACAATGAGCAGTTCTTC
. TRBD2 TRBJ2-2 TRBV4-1 CASSRPGLGGELFF TGCGCCAGCAGCCGACCCGGACTAGGTGGGGAGCTGTTTTTT
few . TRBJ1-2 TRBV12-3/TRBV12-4 CASKTGEYGCTF TGTGCCAGCAAGACCGGCGAATATGGCTGCACCTTC
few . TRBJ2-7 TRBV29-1 CSVPTGNEQYF TGCAGCGTTCCCACAGGGAACGAGCAGTACTTC
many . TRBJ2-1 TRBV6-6 CASSYEGSLSYNEQFF TGTGCCAGCAGTTACGAGGGGAGTCTCAGCTACAATGAGCAGTTCTTC
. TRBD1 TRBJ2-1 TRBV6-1 CASSLDRGWYNEQFF TGTGCCAGCAGTCTTGACAGGGGATGGTACAATGAGCAGTTCTTC
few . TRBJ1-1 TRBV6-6 CASSYSPGSNTEAFF TGTGCCAGCAGTTACTCACCGGGAAGTAACACTGAAGCTTTCTTT
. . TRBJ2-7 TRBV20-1 CSARSGTYEQYF TGCAGTGCTAGGTCAGGAACCTACGAGCAGTACTTC
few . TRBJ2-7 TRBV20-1 CSVGRDPYEQYF TGCAGTGTTGGAAGGGATCCCTACGAGCAGTACTTC
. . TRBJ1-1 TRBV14 CASRLLEVTEAFF TGTGCCAGCAGGCTGCTCGAGGTCACTGAAGCTTTCTTT
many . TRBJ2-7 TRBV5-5 CASSQQGFRTEQYF TGTGCCAGCAGTCAACAGGGCTTCAGAACCGAGCAGTACTTC
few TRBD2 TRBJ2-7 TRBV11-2 CASSPLSGTSATRASYEQYF TGTGCCAGCTCACCTTTATCCGGGACTAGCGCGACCCGTGCCTCCTACGAGCAGTACTTC
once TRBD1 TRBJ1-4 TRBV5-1 CASSSRDSSNEKLFF TGCGCCAGCAGCTCACGGGACAGTTCTAATGAAAAACTGTTTTTT
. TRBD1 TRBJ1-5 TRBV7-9 CASSAGTGDNQPQHF TGTGCCAGCAGCGCTGGGACAGGGGACAATCAGCCCCAGCATTTT
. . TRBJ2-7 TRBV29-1 CSVRKYEQYF TGCAGCGTTCGGAAGTACGAGCAGTACTTC
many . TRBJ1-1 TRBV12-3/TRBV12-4 CASRERTEAFF TGTGCCAGCAGAGAGAGGACTGAAGCTTTCTTT
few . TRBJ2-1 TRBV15 CAAGRAPSRTIEYNEQFF TGTGCCGCAGGCAGAGCTCCTTCCAGAACCATAGAGTACAATGAGCAGTTCTTC
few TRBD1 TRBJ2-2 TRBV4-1 CASSQLTGVDTGELFF TGCGCCAGCAGCCAATTGACAGGGGTTGACACCGGGGAGCTGTTTTTT
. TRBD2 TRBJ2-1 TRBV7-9 CASSPRTSATYNEQFF TGTGCCAGCAGCCCCCGGACTAGCGCTACCTACAATGAGCAGTTCTTC
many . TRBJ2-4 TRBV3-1 CASSQKLAKNIQYF TGTGCCAGCAGCCAAAAGTTAGCCAAAAACATTCAGTACTTC
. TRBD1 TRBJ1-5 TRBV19 CASNDRGNQPQHF TGTGCCAGTAACGACAGGGGCAATCAGCCCCAGCATTTT
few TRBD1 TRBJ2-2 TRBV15 CATSVRDRETGELFF TGTGCCACCAGCGTCCGGGACAGGGAAACCGGGGAGCTGTTTTTT
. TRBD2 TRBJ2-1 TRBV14 CASSQDFLGSGIDNEQFF TGTGCCAGCAGCCAAGATTTTTTGGGAAGCGGGATCGACAATGAGCAGTTCTTC
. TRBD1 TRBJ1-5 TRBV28 CASSLTGGRPQHF TGTGCCAGCAGTTTGACAGGGGGTCGGCCCCAGCATTTT
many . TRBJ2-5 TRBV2 CASSVSGGQVTQYF TGTGCCAGCAGTGTATCGGGGGGCCAGGTGACCCAGTACTTC
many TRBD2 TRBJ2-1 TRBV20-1 CSAGGLAGDGGLNEQFF TGCAGTGCTGGGGGACTAGCGGGAGACGGAGGCCTCAATGAGCAGTTCTTC
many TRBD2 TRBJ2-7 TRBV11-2 CASSLIRLANEQYF TGTGCCAGCAGCTTAATCAGACTAGCGAACGAGCAGTACTTC
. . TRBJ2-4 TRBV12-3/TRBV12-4 CASSFMLAKNIQYF TGTGCCAGCAGTTTCATGTTAGCCAAAAACATTCAGTACTTC